Below, 8 T cell receptor beta chains from the same sample are listed, as sequenced in a study of CD8+CD57+ T cells in acquired aplastic anemia. Researchers used genomic DNA as the template to profile TCR beta VDJ and CDR3. MiXCR was run by TCRdb on the reads, yielding one entry per CDR3 protein. The table includes 250,000 to 300,000 distinct CDR3 sequences, 55% to 60% detected once. The sample consisted of sorted CD4+, CD8+, or CD8+CD57+ T cells (not recorded which) from PBMCs. Source of these receptors: a human donor with severe aplastic anemia or a healthy control (not recorded which).

The chain employs TRBV7-3 and TRBJ2-3; D perhaps matches TRBD2 (6 bases). Germline CDR1 and CDR2: SGHTA and FQGTGA. The CDR3 contains 19 residues. Trimming pared 4 bases from V and 1 base from J, leaving 24 bases between. CDR3 coding DNA: TGTGCCAGCAGCTCAAGACGCTGGAGGGCGGGCGGCCGCACAGATACGCAGTATTTT. It codes for CASSSRRWRAGGRTDTQYF.

This clonotype occurred many times. The chain is built from TRBV20-1 and TRBJ2-5; D might be TRBD1 (6 bases). CDR1 DFQATT and CDR2 SNEGSKA come from the germline V gene (reference sequence). V dropped 7 bases and J dropped 1 base, with 10 bases sitting between them. The CDR3 covers 12 residues. In DNA, the CDR3 is TGCAGTGGGGGACATCCCCAAGAGACCCAGTACTTC. Protein product: CSGGHPQETQYF.

This clonotype was counted at least ten times. The genes are TRBV6-5 and TRBJ1-2, with unresolved D. Trimming removed 2 bases from V and 0 bases from J, with 13 bases in between. The CDR3 has 16 residues. From germline, CDR1 is MNHEY and CDR2 SVGAGI. CDR3: CASSYTALTTNYGYTF. The DNA for the CDR3 is TGTGCCAGCAGTTACACCGCCCTCACGACTAACTATGGCTACACCTTC.

The gene calls are TRBV20-1 and TRBJ1-6; no clear D. This CDR3 region has 16 residues. V was cut by 5 bases and J by 0 bases, with 14 bases left in between. The germline gives CDR1 DFQATT, CDR2 SNEGSKA (reference sequence). The CDR3 bases are TGCAGTGCTTACCTAACAGTGAGCTCCTATAATTCACCCCTCCACTTT. Its translation is CSAYLTVSSYNSPLHF.

This clonotype showed up just a few times. The genes are TRBV29-1 and TRBJ2-7, with 9 nucleotides matching TRBD1. Germline trimming cut 5 bases from V and 5 bases from J; bases unmatched to any gene: 4. The CDR3 runs 12 residues. The germline V gene has CDR1 SQVTM and CDR2 ANQGSEA. The CDR3 DNA reads as TGCAGCGTTATACAGGGGGCGGACGAGCAGTACTTC. Its protein is CSVIQGADEQYF.

The rearrangement uses TRBV7-3 and TRBJ2-5, with TRBD2 matching 7 bases. With V trimmed by 1 base and J by 5 bases, 10 bases remained unmatched. CDR1 SGHTA and CDR2 FQGTGA come from the germline V gene. The CDR3 length is 16 residues. CDR3 in DNA: TGTGCCAGCAGCTTAAACGGAGCGGGAAGGCGTGAGACCCAGTACTTC. As protein: CASSLNGAGRRETQYF.

The chain employs TRBV20-1 and TRBJ1-1; D ambiguous. Per the germline V gene, CDR1 is DFQATT and CDR2 is SNEGSKA (reference sequence). The CDR3 is 13 residues long. V dropped 3 bases and J dropped 4 bases, with 12 bases sitting between them. The CDR3 nucleotides are TGCAGTGCTAGGCGAGGGAGTGGCACTGAAGCTTTCTTT. Its protein is CSARRGSGTEAFF.

This clonotype was seen a handful of times. The chain recombines TRBV25-1 with TRBJ1-3; D call uncertain. The CDR3 sequence is 15 residues long. Trimming shortened V by 2 bases and J by 0 bases, and 8 bases separated the two germline ends. CDR1 MGHDK and CDR2 SYGVNS come from the germline V gene. The CDR3 sequence is CASSEPTSSGNTIYF. CDR3 DNA: TGTGCCAGCAGTGAACCGACATCCTCTGGAAACACCATATATTTT.